Included here is one T cell receptor beta chain sequence, with context. This clone has just one count. No cognate antigen has been identified for it. No quality values exist for individual bases; no much larger clone is one base distant. This record belongs to a study of blood T cell repertoires in COVID-19 (dated by TCRdb to the early 2020s). Study-wide context: Collaborator samples came from the United States, Italy and Spain and covered acute and convalescent phases of COVID-19. A de-identified subject ID, COVID-19 status, age in years and sex were almost always included in the sample metadata. The material from the prospective study consisted of cDNA or gDNA derived from T cells, B-cell-depleted T cells, or PBMCs. The repertoires were released in a freely available public database meant as a resource for research on the immune response to SARS-CoV-2. The dataset comprised deeply sampled blood TCRbeta repertoires from subjects exposed to, actively infected with, or recovered from COVID-19. The samples were drawn from the first 160 participants of the ongoing ImmuneRACE study and from 1,254 subjects provided by 6 global collaborators. Where HLA class I and class II types were available, the types were taken from metadata supplied by the sample provider, not from assay-based typing.

Whole blood was collected in K2EDTA tubes by collaborating institutions according to the institutions' own protocols. For TCRbeta analysis, collaborators shipped samples in one of three forms: frozen whole blood, isolated PBMCs, or DNA extracted from either of those sample types. TCRbeta CDR3 regions were amplified from genomic DNA using the immunoSEQ Assay, a bias-controlled multiplex PCR. Turning to the authors' computational methods: Nucleated cell counts per sample were estimated from amplification of reference gene primers within the assay. Sequence reads were collapsed and filtered to measure the absolute abundance of every unique TCRbeta CDR3 rearrangement. Productive Simpson clonality was computed per sample as the square root of Simpson's diversity index over productive rearrangements. The immuneACCESS repertoire file appears here via TCRdb, limited to in-frame rearrangements. These files lack a portion of the clones; in checked studies, under half of the deficit traces to unresolved V genes, and the cause of the others is not known. That table is the source of V, J and clone size, and D and trimming were worked out from the DNA. The sample yields 250,000 to 300,000 clones; around 88% were counted once. About 4.2% of the sample lies in the top ten.

The paper's findings and limits, for the study overall: Clinical and demographic metadata were provided uncurated, with the amount varying by source and participant.

V has 6 bases trimmed and J has 8 bases trimmed; junction bases matching no gene number 11. Measured from the cysteine to the phenylalanine, the CDR3 is 14 residues long. The read is trimmed to its CDR3 DNA, 42 bases read in frame from base 1. CDR1 and CDR2, per the germline V gene, are WSHSY and SAAADI. The receptor was isolated from a man aged 40-49 years with acute or convalescent COVID-19. The rearrangement joined TRBV10-2 to TRBJ1-2, with 8 bases matching TRBD1. Sequenced: peripheral blood. The CDR3 reads as follows: CASRPQGEIQGYTF. The nucleotide sequence reads as follows: TGCGCCAGCAGACCACAGGGGGAAATCCAGGGCTACACCTTC.